Listed here is a single TCR beta chain. The antigen remains undetermined. The data derive from a study of persistence of HIV-infected CD4 T cells. Study context: Anti-CD3/anti-CD28 stimulation activated a higher proportion of cells than antigen stimulation, with lower memory fraction.

Cells were stimulated nonspecifically with anti-CD3/anti-CD28 magnetic beads. Sorting of responding CD4+ T cells relied on upregulated CD40 ligand together with CD69. Donors had CD4+ T cell counts above 400 cells/uL and were CMV-seropositive. General study findings and limits: Within sorted populations, more oligoclonal TCRs accompanied more oligoclonal proviruses.

Sequencing used immunoSEQ version 4 in survey mode. Genomic DNA was diluted to around 10 ng/uL, up to 1 ug per sample. The method was immunoSEQ multiplex PCR; TCRdb's version includes in-frame clones alone and lacks a portion of them. The table shows about 45,000 clones, with about 87% occurring only once. This TCR derives from an adult woman with HIV who was CMV-seropositive. Sequenced here: CD4+ T cells sorted from PBMCs after approximately 18-hour stimulation, sampled from a patient who received antiretroviral therapy.

This CDR3 reads CASSIGQSGNTIYF. DNA for the CDR3: TGTGCCAGTAGTATTGGACAGTCGGGAAACACCATATATTTT. This rearrangement joins TRBV19 to TRBJ1-3; the D gene is possibly TRBD1 (6 bases). The V gene lost 3 bases and the J gene lost 4 bases, with 10 bases spanning the gap. This CDR3 contains 14 residues. The germline V gene has CDR1 LNHDA and CDR2 SQIVND (reference sequence).